A single sample gave rise to the 27 T cell receptor beta chains below, sequenced in a study of neurological immune-mediated disorders. TCRdb used MiXCR to reprocess the 5' RACE reads, holding one entry per CDR3 protein. The data show about 44,000 distinct CDR3 sequences, about 6% seen once. The sequenced material came from CD4+ T cells from blood. The origin of the receptors is a woman aged 35 to 49 in good health.

This clonotype was seen repeatedly, ten times or more. V usage is TRBV20-1 and J usage is TRBJ2-7, with D possibly TRBD1 on 6 matching bases. Germline loops: CDR1 DFQATT, CDR2 SNEGSKA (reference sequence). The CDR3 consists of 13 residues. V lost 3 bases, J lost 1 base, and 10 bases lay in between. CDR3 in DNA: TGCAGTGCTAGTCTACAGGGTTCCTACGAGCAGTACTTC. Protein: CSASLQGSYEQYF.

This clonotype showed up many times. The chain combines TRBV12-3 or TRBV12-4 with TRBJ1-1, with D tentatively TRBD1 (5 bases). The CDR3 is made up of 13 amino acids. V dropped 6 bases and J dropped 1 base, with 9 bases sitting between them. This chain's CDR3 is CASRTRENTEAFF. DNA of the CDR3: TGTGCCAGCAGGACCAGGGAGAACACTGAAGCTTTCTTT.

CDR3 loop: CVSSSEGQKQETQYF. The DNA of the CDR3 is TGTGTTAGCAGCTCCGAGGGACAGAAACAAGAGACCCAGTACTTC. The chain recombines TRBV11-2 with TRBJ2-5; 7 positions agree with TRBD1. The CDR3 is made up of 15 amino acids. CDR1 is SGHAT, CDR2 FQNNGV, per germline.

This clonotype occurred many times. The J gene is TRBJ2-3, the V gene TRBV6-1, with D unresolved. V shed 0 bases and J shed 10 bases, with 8 bases lying between them. This CDR3 comprises 12 residues. The germline V gene has CDR1 MNHNS and CDR2 SASEGT. As DNA, the CDR3 is TGTGCCAGCAGTGAAGCTGCTTACTCGCAGTATTTT. It codes for CASSEAAYSQYF.

Many counts were recorded for this clonotype. The chain has TRBV4-3 and TRBJ2-3; no clear D. Germline CDR1 LGHNA, CDR2 YSLEER. V was cut by 0 bases and J by 8 bases, with 12 bases left in between. CDR3 length: 14 residues. The DNA of the CDR3 is TGCGCCAGCAGCCAAGAGGAGACTTGGGGTACGCAGTATTTT. It encodes CASSQEETWGTQYF.

This clonotype was seen repeatedly, ten times or more. CDR3: CASSEGTTDTQYF. DNA for the CDR3: TGTGCCAGCAGTGAAGGCACCACAGATACGCAGTATTTT. V gene TRBV2 combines with J gene TRBJ2-3; D gene uncertain. V was cut by 1 base and J by 2 bases, with 4 bases left in between. This CDR3 contains 13 residues. CDR1 is SNHLY and CDR2 is FYNNEI in the germline V gene.

This chain connects TRBV27 to TRBJ2-7; TRBD2 aligns across 8 bases. V lost 3 bases to trimming and J lost 1 base; unmatched junction nucleotides: 14. The germline V gene has CDR1 MNHEY and CDR2 SMNVEV (reference sequence). CDR3 length: 18 amino acids. This CDR3 is CASSFGRGGRSTSYEQYF. The CDR3 coding sequence is TGTGCCAGCAGTTTCGGGAGGGGCGGGAGGTCTACGTCCTACGAGCAGTACTTC.

This clonotype was seen at least ten times. The chain has TRBV28 and TRBJ2-1; TRBD2 matches at 8 bases. Unmatched junction bases numbered 1, after V lost 3 bases and J lost 6 bases. The CDR3 is 13 amino acids. Germline CDR1 reads MDHEN; CDR2 reads SYDVKM. DNA of the CDR3: TGTGCCAGCAGTTTCGGACTAGCCAATGAGCAGTTCTTC. It translates to CASSFGLANEQFF.

This clonotype appeared many times. The gene calls are TRBV5-1 and TRBJ2-2; 9 bases match TRBD2. Germline assignment: CDR1 SGHRS and CDR2 YFSETQ. This CDR3 has 16 residues. J was trimmed by 5 bases and V by 4 bases; bases with no gene match: 9. In nucleotides, the CDR3 is TGCGCCAGCAGCCCCATAGCGGGAGCAAGTACCGGGGAGCTGTTTTTT. Protein: CASSPIAGASTGELFF.

The genes are TRBV20-1 and TRBJ2-7; no definite D call. The V end was cut by 4 bases, the J end by 3 bases, with 7 bases between. The germline gives CDR1 DFQATT, CDR2 SNEGSKA (reference sequence). The CDR3 runs 11 residues. CDR3 nucleotides: TGCAGTGCTATCTACAGCTACGAGCAGTACTTC. Amino acids: CSAIYSYEQYF.

This clonotype came up many times. The rearrangement uses TRBV10-3 and TRBJ2-3, with 11 bases identical to TRBD2. This CDR3 spans 15 amino acids. The junction had 6 bases not matched to a gene; V was cut back by 6 bases and J by 4 bases. Germline loops: CDR1 ENHRY, CDR2 SYGVKD. The CDR3 DNA is TGTGCCATCAGGGTACTAGCGGGAGTGTCAGATACGCAGTATTTT. Translating gives CAIRVLAGVSDTQYF.

At least ten counts were recorded for this clonotype. CDR3 sequence reads: CASSQITGTSGSDTQYF. The CDR3 DNA reads as TGTGCCAGCAGCCAAATTACCGGGACTAGCGGGAGCGATACGCAGTATTTT. The chain uses TRBV4-2 and TRBJ2-3, with 14 bases fitting TRBD2. The CDR3 contains 17 residues. V lost 2 bases, J lost 6 bases, and 7 bases stayed unmatched. The germline gives CDR1 LGHNA, CDR2 YNFKEQ.

This clonotype appeared many times. This rearrangement joins TRBV19 to TRBJ2-3; TRBD1 matches 9 bases. The germline V gene encodes CDR1 LNHDA and CDR2 SQIVND (reference sequence). The CDR3 has 15 amino acids. The V and J ends lost 7 bases and 3 bases, in that order; junction bases with no gene match: 8. CDR3 DNA sequence: TGTGCCAGTATACCGGGACAGGGTCGTACAGATACGCAGTATTTT. It codes for CASIPGQGRTDTQYF.

Remarks on this clonotype: With a much larger clone just one base away, this may be a read error. V is TRBV6-1 and J is TRBJ1-2; no clear D gene. CDR1 and CDR2 (germline): MNHNS, SASEGT. V was clipped by 3 bases and J by 7 bases, with 9 bases between them. The CDR3 contains 12 residues. This chain's CDR3 is CASSDPTRGYTF. For the CDR3, the DNA is TGTGCCAGCAGTGACCCTACCCGTGGCTACACCTTC.

The sample holds many counts of this clonotype. The gene calls are TRBV20-1 and TRBJ2-3, with 12 bases lining up with TRBD2. Germline CDR1 and CDR2: DFQATT and SNEGSKA (reference sequence). J gave up 0 bases and V 8 bases, and 9 bases lay outside the gene matches. The CDR3 length is 16 residues. CDR3 loop: CSPLAGGFPSTDTQYF. CDR3 bases: TGCAGTCCGCTAGCGGGAGGGTTCCCTAGCACAGATACGCAGTATTTT.

This clonotype was found many times. The chain is built from TRBV20-1 and TRBJ2-2; TRBD2 agrees at 12 bases. This CDR3 spans 18 amino acids. The trim removed 0 bases at V and 3 bases at J, leaving 8 bases unmatched. Germline loops: CDR1 DFQATT, CDR2 SNEGSKA (reference sequence). CDR3 DNA sequence: TGCAGTGCTAGAGATCTGCTAGCGGGAGGGGGGGACACCGGGGAGCTGTTTTTT. Its translation is CSARDLLAGGGDTGELFF.

This clonotype was observed many times. The genes are TRBV5-1 and TRBJ2-5; D is ambiguous. The CDR3 spans 13 residues. Germline-derived CDR1 and CDR2 are SGHRS and YFSETQ. Trimming pared 7 bases from V and 0 bases from J, leaving 10 bases between. For the CDR3, the DNA is TGCGCCAGCGCCACAGAGTACCAAGAGACCCAGTACTTC. Its protein product is CASATEYQETQYF. Full variable domain (rest looked up from reference TRBV5-1 and TRBJ2-5): KAGVTQTPRYLIKTRGQQVTLSCSPISGHRSVSWYQQTPGQGLQFLFEYFSETQRNKGNFPGRFSGRQFSNSRSEMNVSTLELGDSALYLCASATEYQETQYFGPGTRLLVL.

This clonotype was observed many times. This sequence joins TRBV20-1 and TRBJ2-6; D is possibly TRBD1 (5 bases). Per the germline V gene, CDR1 is DFQATT and CDR2 is SNEGSKA (reference sequence). Trimming pared 0 bases from V and 0 bases from J, leaving 9 bases between. The CDR3 length is 16 residues. The DNA of the CDR3 is TGCAGTGCTAGAGATGGTGGGGCCTCTGGGGCCAACGTCCTGACTTTC. Protein sequence: CSARDGGASGANVLTF.

There are many counts of this clonotype. The chain carries TRBV7-2 and TRBJ2-1; possibly TRBD1 for D (6 bases). Germline assignment: CDR1 SGHTA and CDR2 FQGNSA. Trimming left V 1 base short and J 9 bases short, with 16 bases between. This CDR3 is built from 15 residues. CDR3 residues: CASSLEGGLSLEQFF. The CDR3 DNA reads TGTGCCAGCAGCTTAGAAGGGGGATTATCACTTGAGCAGTTCTTC.

This clonotype appeared many times. The chain employs TRBV28 and TRBJ1-4, with D perhaps matching TRBD1 (6 bases). Per the germline V gene, CDR1 is MDHEN and CDR2 is SYDVKM. V was pared by 1 base and J by 10 bases, with 7 bases between. The CDR3 has 12 residues. The CDR3 protein is CASSLLQGKLFF. CDR3 DNA sequence: TGTGCCAGCAGTTTATTACAGGGAAAACTGTTTTTT.

This clonotype was seen at least ten times. V gene TRBV28 combines with J gene TRBJ1-2; D is undetermined. The CDR3 is 11 amino acids. Trimming took 7 bases from V and 2 from J, leaving 5 bases between them. Germline V CDR1 and CDR2: MDHEN, SYDVKM. Here the CDR3 DNA reads TGTGCCAGCACACAGAACTATGGCTACACCTTC. This translates into CASTQNYGYTF.

The chain has TRBV2 and TRBJ2-3, with a possible D match to TRBD2 (5 bases). Per the germline V gene, CDR1 is SNHLY and CDR2 is FYNNEI. The V gene lost 8 bases and the J gene lost 4 bases, with 13 bases spanning the gap. The CDR3 has 13 residues. CDR3 in amino acids: CASLGEGSDTQYF. The CDR3 DNA reads TGTGCCAGCCTTGGTGAGGGTTCAGATACGCAGTATTTT.

This clonotype was seen ten or more times. V is TRBV5-1 and J is TRBJ2-7; D not resolved. Germline V lookup: CDR1 SGHRS, CDR2 YFSETQ. Trimming took off 0 bases at V and 2 bases at J, with 9 bases between the two ends. The CDR3 runs to 14 residues. The CDR3 DNA reads TGCGCCAGCAGCTTGGCCCTTAAAACCTACGAGCAGTACTTC. Residues: CASSLALKTYEQYF.

This clonotype was detected many times. The chain links TRBV29-1 to TRBJ2-7; 8 bases align to TRBD1. Germline V gene data show CDR1 as SQVTM and CDR2 as ANQGSEA. J lost 1 base, V lost 4 bases, and 12 bases had no gene match. This CDR3 contains 16 residues. As DNA, the CDR3 is TGCAGCGTTGCAGCAGGGGGCGCCCCTAAATCCTACGAGCAGTACTTC. Amino acids: CSVAAGGAPKSYEQYF.

There are many counts of this clonotype. V usage is TRBV20-1 and J usage is TRBJ2-7; 7 bases match TRBD1. CDR3 length: 12 residues. CDR1 is DFQATT and CDR2 is SNEGSKA in the germline V gene (reference sequence). With V trimmed by 7 bases and J by 3 bases, 6 bases remained unmatched. The CDR3: CSVSGQNYEQYF. The CDR3 DNA is TGCAGTGTTTCGGGACAGAACTACGAGCAGTACTTC.

This clonotype was recorded only once. The V gene is TRBV29-1, the J gene TRBJ2-3; the match to TRBD2 covers 11 bases. Trimming cost V 8 bases and J 6 bases; bases outside gene matches: 10. The CDR3 is 14 amino acids. Germline V lookup: CDR1 SQVTM, CDR2 ANQGSEA. The CDR3, as DNA: TGCAGCATTGCCCGGAGGACTAGCGGGGATACGCAGTATTTT. Amino acid sequence: CSIARRTSGDTQYF.

The sample holds many counts of this clonotype. V and J are TRBV5-1 and TRBJ2-1; the D gene could be TRBD1 or TRBD2 (5 bases each). The CDR3 loop spans 15 amino acids. Trimming took off 4 bases at V and 4 bases at J, with 15 bases between the two ends. CDR1 and CDR2 from the germline V gene are SGHRS and YFSETQ. CDR3 DNA: TGCGCCAGCAGCGGGGGACCGGAGACTTACAATGAGCAGTTCTTC. Protein product: CASSGGPETYNEQFF.